These 6 T cell receptor beta chains share one sample of origin, sequenced in a study of identical twins. In TCRdb, the 5' RACE reads were re-called with MiXCR into one record per CDR3 protein. The data show 200,000 to 250,000 distinct CDR3 sequences, with approximately 7% seen just once and approximately 3.7% held by the top ten. The sample was also reused in another study, on yellow fever vaccine responses in identical twins.

Sequenced input: memory (CD45RO+) T cells sorted from blood. Receptor source: a woman between 18 and 29 years old in good health.

The chain joins TRBV2 to TRBJ2-1; 9 nucleotides match TRBD2. Germline values: CDR1 SNHLY, CDR2 FYNNEI. The CDR3 has 18 amino acids. V lost 6 bases, J lost 3 bases, and 15 bases stayed unmatched. In nucleotides, the CDR3 is TGTGCCAGCAGGGGAAGGCTAGCGGGGCAGGTTAACTACAATGAGCAGTTCTTC. Its translation is CASRGRLAGQVNYNEQFF.

In its sample, this clonotype was seen a few times. The chain combines TRBV12-3 or TRBV12-4 with TRBJ2-1; 10 positions match TRBD1. V gave up 7 bases and J gave up 7 bases; unmatched junction bases: 7. This CDR3 region has 14 residues. The CDR3 nucleotides are TGTGCCAGCACTGACAGGGGGCTTCGTAATGAGCAGTTCTTC. It yields the protein CASTDRGLRNEQFF.

The V gene is TRBV14, the J gene TRBJ2-1, with unresolved D. This CDR3 has 16 residues. The germline V gene has CDR1 SGHDN and CDR2 FVKESK. V was cut by 0 bases and J by 8 bases, with 17 bases left in between. CDR3 loop: CASSQDPADPWDEQFF. The CDR3 DNA reads as TGTGCCAGCAGCCAAGATCCTGCGGACCCGTGGGATGAGCAGTTCTTC.

Many counts were recorded for this clonotype. This chain joins TRBV27 and TRBJ2-3; 10 nucleotides line up with TRBD1. The V and J ends lost 6 bases and 2 bases, in that order; junction bases with no gene match: 2. Per the germline V gene, CDR1 is MNHEY and CDR2 is SMNVEV (reference sequence). The CDR3 extends over 14 amino acids. The CDR3 sequence: CASRRQGATDTQYF. CDR3 nucleotides: TGTGCCAGCAGAAGACAGGGGGCCACAGATACGCAGTATTTT.

V usage is TRBV5-6 and J usage is TRBJ2-3, with D hard to call. The germline V gene encodes CDR1 SGHDT and CDR2 YYEEEE. The CDR3 is 15 residues long. The V gene lost 4 bases and the J gene lost 0 bases, with 12 bases spanning the gap. In nucleotides, the CDR3 is TGTGCCAGCAGCCTTCCTAGTGCTAGCACAGATACGCAGTATTTT. Translating gives CASSLPSASTDTQYF.

This clonotype showed up just a few times. This chain joins TRBV5-5 and TRBJ2-7; 7 bases agree with TRBD1. Trimming took 4 bases from V and 1 from J; bases not matched to a gene: 8. From germline, CDR1 is SGHKS and CDR2 YYEKEE (reference sequence). This CDR3 has 15 amino acids. In DNA, the CDR3 is TGTGCCAGCAGCCTTCGGGCAGGGGGATCCTACGAGCAGTACTTC. This codes for CASSLRAGGSYEQYF.